This TCR beta chain is from a study of T cell repertoires in cytomegalovirus infection (dated by TCRdb to the late 2010s). In terms of the full investigation: The HLA type of each donor mattered for the analysis, because public TCR beta signatures pointed to carriage of CMV infection along with the matching HLA type. The research as a whole found: In both this cohort and an independent cohort of approximately 350 donors, the cumulative frequency of public TCR beta family members distinguished carriers of CMV infection plus the relevant HLA type. In the ex vivo response, HLA-C-restricted CMV-specific TCR beta clonotypes were dominant, and in two of eight donors the single most frequent clonotype came from this HLA-C-restricted group.

TCRdb names Illumina HiSeq 1500 as the instrument used. TCRdb ran its own pipeline on the public reads, namely fastp trimming at Q25 and MiXCR clone calling, and kept in-frame beta chains. Every entry covers one CDR3 protein and lists the most common genes and DNA from its rows. The table for this sample lists around 630,000 distinct CDR3 sequences; roughly 24% of them were counted only once. The biggest ten clones account for 7.5% to 9% of the sample. This clonotype came up a few times. The antigen it binds to is not known. The sample holds no much larger clone one base away, and base qualities are not on file. V drops 1 base and J drops 3 bases, leaving 12 bases in between. The CDR3 sequence holds 14 residues, the cysteine and phenylalanine included. Solely the CDR3 DNA is kept, with 42 bases framed from the first base. From the germline V gene (reference sequence), CDR1 is DFQATT and CDR2 is SNEGSKA.

Recombination connected TRBV20-1 to TRBJ1-1; the D segment cannot be called with confidence. This receptor was taken from a human donor in good health (CMV status not recorded). Some clones in this sample may be carry-over from other donors' samples. Sequencing was done on a sample of CD8+ T cells from PBMCs. Read as DNA, the sequence is TGCAGTGCTAGAGTAGGAGGACGGTACACTGAAGCTTTCTTT. The resulting protein is CSARVGGRYTEAFF.